This is a list of T cell receptor beta chains from one sample in a study of cytomegalovirus exposure and HLA in healthy donors. The method was immunoSEQ multiplex PCR; TCRdb's version includes in-frame clones alone and lacks a portion of them. The sample lists approximately 130,000 clones, about 76% occurring once. The sequenced sample consisted of PBMCs. Receptors were obtained from a woman between 40 and 50 years old in good health and CMV-seronegative. Both conserved end residues are part of each CDR3. The D gene is left open where the match is weak. The size field is filled for only some rows; it gives once, few, many or a size class.

v_call: TRBV28
d_call: -
clone_size: -
cdr3_length: 15
j_call: TRBJ2-1
cdr3_nt: TGTGCCAGCAGTTCGGGATATGAGACCTACAATGAGCAGTTCTTC
cdr3_aa: CASSSGYETYNEQFF

v_call: TRBV7-3
d_call: -
clone_size: -
cdr3_length: 17
j_call: TRBJ1-1
cdr3_nt: TGTGCCAGCAGTGACGGGACAAGCAACCTTGGGAACACTGAAGCTTTCTTT
cdr3_aa: CASSDGTSNLGNTEAFF

v_call: TRBV7-2
d_call: -
clone_size: once
cdr3_length: 13
j_call: TRBJ1-1
cdr3_nt: TGTGCCAGCAGCTCCATGCGACAGGAGGAAGCTTTCTTT
cdr3_aa: CASSSMRQEEAFF

v_call: TRBV12-5
d_call: -
clone_size: few
cdr3_length: 13
j_call: TRBJ1-3
cdr3_nt: TGTGCTAGTGACGACAGCTTAGGAAACACCATATATTTT
cdr3_aa: CASDDSLGNTIYF

v_call: TRBV6-4
d_call: -
clone_size: -
cdr3_length: 14
j_call: TRBJ1-1
cdr3_nt: TGTGCCAGCAAAATAGACAGTATGAACACTGAAGCTTTCTTT
cdr3_aa: CASKIDSMNTEAFF

v_call: TRBV21-1
d_call: -
clone_size: -
cdr3_length: 18
j_call: TRBJ1-1
cdr3_nt: TGTGCCAGCACACACCCACCGGGACAAGGGGTCGCGAGCACTGAAGCTTTCTTT
cdr3_aa: CASTHPPGQGVASTEAFF

v_call: TRBV5-3
d_call: -
clone_size: -
cdr3_length: 12
j_call: TRBJ2-7
cdr3_nt: TGTGCCAGAAGCCTGGGCAGCTACGAGCAGTACTTC
cdr3_aa: CARSLGSYEQYF

v_call: TRBV7-2
d_call: TRBD1
clone_size: -
cdr3_length: 15
j_call: TRBJ2-7
cdr3_nt: TGTGCCAGCAGTACCGAGACAGGGATCAACTACGAGCAGTACTTC
cdr3_aa: CASSTETGINYEQYF

v_call: TRBV6-5
d_call: -
clone_size: -
cdr3_length: 14
j_call: TRBJ2-7
cdr3_nt: TGTGCCAGCAGTTACGGTCCAGCGGTCTACGAGCAGTACTTC
cdr3_aa: CASSYGPAVYEQYF

v_call: TRBV5-1
d_call: TRBD1
clone_size: once
cdr3_length: 13
j_call: TRBJ2-5
cdr3_nt: TGCGCCAGCGGGACAGGACCCCAAGAGACCCAGTACTTC
cdr3_aa: CASGTGPQETQYF

v_call: TRBV2
d_call: TRBD1
clone_size: -
cdr3_length: 14
j_call: TRBJ1-2
cdr3_nt: TGTGCCAGCAGAGGACAGGGGAGTAACTATGGCTACACCTTC
cdr3_aa: CASRGQGSNYGYTF

v_call: TRBV7-9
d_call: -
clone_size: -
cdr3_length: 12
j_call: TRBJ1-5
cdr3_nt: TGTTCCAGCAGCTTAAAGACACAGCCCCAGCATTTT
cdr3_aa: CSSSLKTQPQHF

v_call: TRBV18
d_call: TRBD1
clone_size: once
cdr3_length: 14
j_call: TRBJ2-7
cdr3_nt: TGTGCCAGCTCGCCCGGGACAGGTCTAGTGGAGCAGTACTTC
cdr3_aa: CASSPGTGLVEQYF

v_call: TRBV28
d_call: -
clone_size: few
cdr3_length: 13
j_call: TRBJ2-7
cdr3_nt: TGTGCCAGCAGACTAGCCGCCCAGTACGAGCAGTACTTC
cdr3_aa: CASRLAAQYEQYF

v_call: TRBV5-1
d_call: -
clone_size: -
cdr3_length: 15
j_call: TRBJ1-3
cdr3_nt: TGCGCCAGCAGCGGTCATGGGGCCTCTGGAAACACCATATATTTT
cdr3_aa: CASSGHGASGNTIYF

v_call: TRBV2
d_call: -
clone_size: few
cdr3_length: 13
j_call: TRBJ1-4
cdr3_nt: TGTGCCAGCAGTGACTTTGCTAATGAAAAACTGTTTTTT
cdr3_aa: CASSDFANEKLFF

v_call: TRBV6-5
d_call: TRBD2
clone_size: -
cdr3_length: 15
j_call: TRBJ2-7
cdr3_nt: TGTGCCAGCAGAAACGGACTAGCGGGACCCTACGAGCAGTACTTC
cdr3_aa: CASRNGLAGPYEQYF

v_call: TRBV5-1
d_call: TRBD2
clone_size: -
cdr3_length: 14
j_call: TRBJ2-1
cdr3_nt: TGCGCCAGCAGGATTAGCGGGGGGTACAATGAGCAGTTCTTC
cdr3_aa: CASRISGGYNEQFF

v_call: TRBV19
d_call: TRBD1
clone_size: once
cdr3_length: 15
j_call: TRBJ1-1
cdr3_nt: TGTGCCAGTAGTAAACCGGGACATACACAGGGGCTTGCTTTCTTT
cdr3_aa: CASSKPGHTQGLAFF

v_call: TRBV7-3
d_call: -
clone_size: few
cdr3_length: 15
j_call: TRBJ1-1
cdr3_nt: TGTGCCAGCAGCCCAAGCGGGGGGCTGGGCACTGAAGCTTTCTTT
cdr3_aa: CASSPSGGLGTEAFF

v_call: TRBV11-2
d_call: TRBD2
clone_size: -
cdr3_length: 17
j_call: TRBJ2-3
cdr3_nt: TGTGCCAGCAGCTTAGAGAGAGGCGGGGGTGTCTCAGATACGCAGTATTTT
cdr3_aa: CASSLERGGGVSDTQYF

v_call: TRBV7-3
d_call: -
clone_size: -
cdr3_length: 15
j_call: TRBJ1-3
cdr3_nt: TGTGCCAGCAGCTTGGGGGGAAGGTCCGGAAACACCATATATTTT
cdr3_aa: CASSLGGRSGNTIYF

v_call: TRBV7-9
d_call: -
clone_size: -
cdr3_length: 15
j_call: TRBJ1-4
cdr3_nt: TGTGCCAGCAGCCCCAACAGGGAAACTAATGAAAAACTGTTTTTT
cdr3_aa: CASSPNRETNEKLFF

v_call: TRBV19
d_call: -
clone_size: -
cdr3_length: 16
j_call: TRBJ1-1
cdr3_nt: TGTGCCAGTAGTACCGTAGCAAAGGGACTAAACACTGAAGCTTTCTTT
cdr3_aa: CASSTVAKGLNTEAFF

v_call: TRBV7-3
d_call: TRBD2
clone_size: few
cdr3_length: 20
j_call: TRBJ2-7
cdr3_nt: TGTGCCAGCAGCTCTCAACCTCCAAGAATAAGCGGGAGGGCGGCCTACGAGCAGTACTTC
cdr3_aa: CASSSQPPRISGRAAYEQYF

v_call: TRBV15
d_call: -
clone_size: -
cdr3_length: 15
j_call: TRBJ1-4
cdr3_nt: TGTGCCACCAGCACAATACAGGGTGGAGGTGAAAAACTGTTTTTT
cdr3_aa: CATSTIQGGGEKLFF

v_call: TRBV7-2
d_call: TRBD1
clone_size: -
cdr3_length: 14
j_call: TRBJ2-3
cdr3_nt: TGTGCCAGCAGCTCGGACAGGCTAACAGATACGCAGTATTTT
cdr3_aa: CASSSDRLTDTQYF

v_call: TRBV11-2
d_call: -
clone_size: -
cdr3_length: 16
j_call: TRBJ1-2
cdr3_nt: TGTGCCAGCAGCGCAGTCGTATGGCGGAGAATCTATGGCTACACCTTC
cdr3_aa: CASSAVVWRRIYGYTF

v_call: TRBV6-1
d_call: TRBD1
clone_size: once
cdr3_length: 15
j_call: TRBJ2-3
cdr3_nt: TGTGCCAGCATATCACAGGGGGTCATTACAGATACGCAGTATTTT
cdr3_aa: CASISQGVITDTQYF

v_call: TRBV6-5
d_call: -
clone_size: -
cdr3_length: 15
j_call: TRBJ1-1
cdr3_nt: TGTGCCAGCAGTTACGGGCAGGGGATACACACTGAAGCTTTCTTT
cdr3_aa: CASSYGQGIHTEAFF

v_call: TRBV7-9
d_call: -
clone_size: -
cdr3_length: 13
j_call: TRBJ2-1
cdr3_nt: TGTGCCAGCAGCCCCAATCGGGGGAATGAGCAGTTCTTC
cdr3_aa: CASSPNRGNEQFF

v_call: TRBV2
d_call: -
clone_size: few
cdr3_length: 11
j_call: TRBJ2-7
cdr3_nt: TGTGCCTCCCGTGACTACTACGAGCAGTACTTC
cdr3_aa: CASRDYYEQYF

v_call: TRBV27
d_call: TRBD1
clone_size: -
cdr3_length: 16
j_call: TRBJ2-7
cdr3_nt: TGTGCCAGCAGTTTACTGGACAGGGGAGGGGTCTACGAGCAGTACTTC
cdr3_aa: CASSLLDRGGVYEQYF

v_call: TRBV5-1
d_call: -
clone_size: -
cdr3_length: 19
j_call: TRBJ1-6
cdr3_nt: TGCGCCAGCAGCTTGGTAGACAAGGCGGGGGCGAGGATGAATTCACCCCTCCACTTT
cdr3_aa: CASSLVDKAGARMNSPLHF

v_call: TRBV28
d_call: -
clone_size: -
cdr3_length: 12
j_call: TRBJ2-3
cdr3_nt: TGTGCCAGCAGTGTAGCGACAGATACGCAGTATTTT
cdr3_aa: CASSVATDTQYF

v_call: TRBV7-7
d_call: TRBD2
clone_size: -
cdr3_length: 19
j_call: TRBJ2-1
cdr3_nt: TGTGCCAGCAGCCTATCCGGGACTAGCGGGGGTTTGAGGGATCATGAGCAGTTCTTC
cdr3_aa: CASSLSGTSGGLRDHEQFF

v_call: TRBV6-1
d_call: -
clone_size: -
cdr3_length: 13
j_call: TRBJ1-3
cdr3_nt: TGTGCCAGTAGAGAGGTTTCTGGAAACACCATATATTTT
cdr3_aa: CASREVSGNTIYF

v_call: TRBV6-4
d_call: TRBD1
clone_size: -
cdr3_length: 13
j_call: TRBJ1-1
cdr3_nt: TGTGCCAGCAGGAACACAGGGGACACTGAAGCTTTCTTT
cdr3_aa: CASRNTGDTEAFF

v_call: TRBV12-5
d_call: -
clone_size: -
cdr3_length: 15
j_call: TRBJ2-1
cdr3_nt: TGTGCTAGTGGTTTCGCGGAGGGGACCTACAATGAGCAGTTCTTC
cdr3_aa: CASGFAEGTYNEQFF

v_call: TRBV11-1
d_call: -
clone_size: -
cdr3_length: 13
j_call: TRBJ1-2
cdr3_nt: TGTGCCAGCAGCTTACCGAACAGTTGGGGCTACACCTTC
cdr3_aa: CASSLPNSWGYTF

v_call: TRBV29-1
d_call: -
clone_size: -
cdr3_length: 11
j_call: TRBJ2-7
cdr3_nt: TGCAGCGTTGAGGGGGCTCACGAGCAGTACTTC
cdr3_aa: CSVEGAHEQYF

v_call: TRBV9
d_call: -
clone_size: -
cdr3_length: 17
j_call: TRBJ2-5
cdr3_nt: TGTGCCAGCAGCGTAGAAGGTGGGGGACGGGGAGGCGAGACCCAGTACTTC
cdr3_aa: CASSVEGGGRGGETQYF

v_call: TRBV7-9
d_call: TRBD2
clone_size: -
cdr3_length: 16
j_call: TRBJ2-1
cdr3_nt: TGTGCCAGCAGCTTAGAGACTAGCGTGGGTAATTGTGAGCAGTTCTTC
cdr3_aa: CASSLETSVGNCEQFF

v_call: TRBV10-3
d_call: TRBD2
clone_size: once
cdr3_length: 13
j_call: TRBJ2-1
cdr3_nt: TGTGCCATCAGCGAGCGGGAGGGTTATGAGCAGTTCTTC
cdr3_aa: CAISEREGYEQFF

v_call: TRBV15
d_call: -
clone_size: -
cdr3_length: 13
j_call: TRBJ1-1
cdr3_nt: TGTGCCACCAGCAGAGACTTGAACACTGAAGCTTTCTTT
cdr3_aa: CATSRDLNTEAFF

v_call: TRBV6-1
d_call: TRBD2
clone_size: many
cdr3_length: 16
j_call: TRBJ2-3
cdr3_nt: TGTGCCAGCAGTGAAGCGCTCGGGGGGGCTCCAGATACGCAGTATTTT
cdr3_aa: CASSEALGGAPDTQYF

v_call: TRBV6-6
d_call: TRBD1
clone_size: -
cdr3_length: 15
j_call: TRBJ1-5
cdr3_nt: TGTGCCAGCAGTTTGGGACAGGTCATAAATCAGCCCCAGCATTTT
cdr3_aa: CASSLGQVINQPQHF

v_call: TRBV30
d_call: -
clone_size: -
cdr3_length: 14
j_call: TRBJ2-7
cdr3_nt: TGTGCCTGGAGGCCCTCAGGGATCACTGGGGAGCAGTACTTC
cdr3_aa: CAWRPSGITGEQYF

v_call: TRBV27
d_call: TRBD1
clone_size: -
cdr3_length: 16
j_call: TRBJ1-3
cdr3_nt: TGTGCCAGCAGTGTGGGACAGGGTGACTCTGGAAACACCATATATTTT
cdr3_aa: CASSVGQGDSGNTIYF

v_call: TRBV4-2
d_call: TRBD2
clone_size: -
cdr3_length: 16
j_call: TRBJ2-5
cdr3_nt: TGTGCCAGCAGCCAAGGTACTAGCGGGGGGCAAGAGACCCAGTACTTC
cdr3_aa: CASSQGTSGGQETQYF

v_call: TRBV7-9
d_call: TRBD1
clone_size: -
cdr3_length: 12
j_call: TRBJ1-1
cdr3_nt: TGTTCCAGCAGTCCAGGGGGACAGGAAGCTTTCTTT
cdr3_aa: CSSSPGGQEAFF

v_call: TRBV5-6
d_call: -
clone_size: few
cdr3_length: 17
j_call: TRBJ2-2
cdr3_nt: TGTGCCAGCAGCTTGGCCAAGAGAGGCGGATACACCGGGGAGCTGTTTTTT
cdr3_aa: CASSLAKRGGYTGELFF

v_call: TRBV5-6
d_call: TRBD1
clone_size: -
cdr3_length: 15
j_call: TRBJ2-2
cdr3_nt: TGTGCCAGCAGCCAACAGGGGGCGCACACCGGGGAGCTGTTTTTT
cdr3_aa: CASSQQGAHTGELFF

v_call: TRBV9
d_call: -
clone_size: -
cdr3_length: 17
j_call: TRBJ2-1
cdr3_nt: TGTGCCAGCAGCGAGCCCCAGGAGCGGATGAGGGGGAATGAGCAGTTCTTC
cdr3_aa: CASSEPQERMRGNEQFF

v_call: TRBV5-4
d_call: -
clone_size: few
cdr3_length: 13
j_call: TRBJ1-5
cdr3_nt: TGTGCCACGGCCAGGGATAGCAATCAGCCCCAGCATTTT
cdr3_aa: CATARDSNQPQHF